The next 3 T cell receptor beta chains were all read from a single sample in a study of radiation and T cells in renal cell carcinoma. Clones were sequenced by immunoSEQ multiplex PCR, and TCRdb holds only the in-frame ones, with some missing. This sample has about 140,000 clones, with 65% to 90% found just once. Time point denoted: blood 4 weeks post-SBRT, at nephrectomy. The sample's treatment: 15 Gy SBRT to primary tumor, nephrectomy 4 weeks later. This specimen consisted of blood, obtained from a patient whose treatment included radiotherapy and nephrectomy. These receptors came from a woman aged 45-65 years with renal cell carcinoma.

The chain combines TRBV27 with TRBJ2-7; 7 nucleotides align to TRBD1. The junction had 3 bases not matched to a gene; V was cut back by 2 bases and J by 2 bases. Germline V gene data show CDR1 as MNHEY and CDR2 as SMNVEV (reference sequence). This CDR3 spans 14 amino acids. CDR3 protein: CASSLGQETYEQYF. The CDR3, as DNA: TGTGCCAGCAGTTTAGGACAGGAGACCTACGAGCAGTACTTC.

The CDR3 DNA follows: TGTGCCAGCAGCATAACGGGGACAGGTAAAAAGGGAGATACGCAGTATTTT. It yields the protein CASSITGTGKKGDTQYF. The chain carries TRBV11-3 and TRBJ2-3, with 8 bases that match TRBD1. The CDR3 loop spans 17 amino acids. After removal of 5 bases from V and 5 bases from J, the junction contained 15 bases not matched to a gene. The germline gives CDR1 SGHNT, CDR2 YENEEA.

The rearrangement links TRBV7-2 to TRBJ2-2; 10 nucleotides agree with TRBD2. Trimming took 1 base from V and 3 from J; bases not matched to a gene: 2. Germline loops: CDR1 SGHTA, CDR2 FQGNSA. This CDR3 has 16 residues. CDR3 in amino acids: CASSLVAGGHTGELFF. The CDR3 coding sequence is TGTGCCAGCAGCTTAGTAGCGGGGGGTCACACCGGGGAGCTGTTTTTT.